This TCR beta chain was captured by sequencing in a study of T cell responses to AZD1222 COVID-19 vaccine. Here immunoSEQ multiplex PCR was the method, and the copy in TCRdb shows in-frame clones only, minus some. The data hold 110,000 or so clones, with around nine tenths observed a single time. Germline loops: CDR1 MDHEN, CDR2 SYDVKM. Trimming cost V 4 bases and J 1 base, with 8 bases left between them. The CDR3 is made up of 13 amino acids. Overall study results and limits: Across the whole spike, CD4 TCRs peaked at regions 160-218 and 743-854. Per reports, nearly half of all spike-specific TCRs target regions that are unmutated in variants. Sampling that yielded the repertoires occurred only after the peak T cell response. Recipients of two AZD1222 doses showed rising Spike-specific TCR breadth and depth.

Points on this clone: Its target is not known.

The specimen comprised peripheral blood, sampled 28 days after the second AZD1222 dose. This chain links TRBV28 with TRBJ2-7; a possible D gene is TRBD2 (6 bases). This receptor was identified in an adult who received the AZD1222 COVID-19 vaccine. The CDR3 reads CASSSGGSYEQYF. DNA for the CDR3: TGTGCCAGCAGTTCTGGGGGGTCCTACGAGCAGTACTTC. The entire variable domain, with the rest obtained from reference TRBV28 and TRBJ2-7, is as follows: DVKVTQSSRYLVKRTGEKVFLECVQDMDHENMFWYRQDPGLGLRLIYFSYDVKMKEKGDIPEGYSVSREKKERFSLILESASTNQTSMYLCASSSGGSYEQYFGPGTRLTVT.